This TCR beta chain was sequenced in a study of CD8+CD57+ T cells in acquired aplastic anemia. Only a few counts were recorded for this clonotype. Patients selected for sequencing had displayed CD8+CD57+ cell expansion by flow cytometry. Blood came from patients not yet given any therapy. CDR3 and TCR beta VDJ profiling relied on a genomic DNA template. MiXCR was run by TCRdb on the reads, yielding one entry per CDR3 protein. This table has 150,000 or so distinct CDR3 sequences, roughly half appearing once. The germline V gene has CDR1 LGHDT and CDR2 YNNKEL (reference sequence). The CDR3 is 17 amino acids. V was pared by 0 bases and J by 0 bases, with 9 bases between.

The sequencing input was sorted CD4+, CD8+, or CD8+CD57+ T cells (not recorded which) from PBMCs. This TCR was recovered from a human donor with aplastic anemia. The chain uses TRBV3-1 and TRBJ1-6; D gene unclear. CDR3 bases: TGTGCCAGCAGCCAAGAGGGGTGGGTCTCCTATAATTCACCCCTCCACTTT. It yields the protein CASSQEGWVSYNSPLHF. The full variable domain, completed using reference TRBV3-1 and TRBJ1-6, is DTAVSQTPKYLVTQMGNDKSIKCEQNLGHDTMYWYKQDSKKFLKIMFSYNNKELIINETVPNRFSPKSPDKAHLNLHINSLELGDSAVYFCASSQEGWVSYNSPLHFGNGTRLTVT.